This T cell receptor beta chain stems from a study of metastatic and nonmetastatic thyroid tumors (dated by TCRdb to the early 2020s). Regarding the complete study: The researchers compared repertoires between peripheral blood samples and tumor or nodule tissue samples from patients with malignant or benign thyroid disease.

Remarks on this clone: Its antigen is unknown. Per-base quality was not reported, and no clone a single base away is much larger than it. The same CDR3 is also encoded by other DNA sequences in this sample.

None of the patients had been given any treatment before thyroid surgery. Patient clinical samples collected from the early 2010s to the late 2010s were retrospectively analysed using T-cell receptor beta sequencing. The junction carries 15 bases between V and J, which are trimmed by 1 base and 8 bases respectively. CDR1 and CDR2, looked up from the germline V gene, are SNHLY and FYNNEI. From the cysteine through the phenylalanine, the CDR3 covers 16 amino acids. The DNA shown is the 48-base CDR3, in frame from base 1. Beyond this particular receptor, the publication reports: TCR beta diversity was reported as significantly higher in malignant tumors than in benign nodules, in both blood and tumor samples.

Library preparation employed PCR. The sample was run on an Illumina HiSeq 4000. The TCR beta-chain CDR3 region of each patient was profiled by high-throughput sequencing. Processing in the source paper ran as follows. Drawing on CDR3 differences between clinicopathological groups, the researchers built a classifier meant to tell apart patients with distant-metastatic papillary thyroid cancer. The Shannon index was used to assess repertoire diversity, and the Morisita-Horn index was used to assess tumor-blood repertoire similarity. TCRdb ran its own pipeline on the public reads, namely fastp trimming at Q25 and MiXCR clone calling, and kept in-frame beta chains. TCRdb's processing, not the authors' own work, is the source of the V and J calls. This sample is represented by 30,000 to 35,000 clones; 25% to 30% of them were singletons. In total, the top ten clones hold approximately 30% of the sample.

This receptor was taken from a female donor with papillary thyroid cancer or a benign thyroid nodule (not recorded which). Some clones in this sample may be carry-over from other donors' samples. This sequence uses TRBV2 and TRBJ1-6; a tentative D match to TRBD1 spans 5 bases. The specimen sequenced was blood. CDR3 sequence: CASSEERGRADSPLHF. The sequenced DNA is TGTGCCAGCAGTGAAGAGCGGGGGAGGGCTGATTCACCCCTCCACTTT.